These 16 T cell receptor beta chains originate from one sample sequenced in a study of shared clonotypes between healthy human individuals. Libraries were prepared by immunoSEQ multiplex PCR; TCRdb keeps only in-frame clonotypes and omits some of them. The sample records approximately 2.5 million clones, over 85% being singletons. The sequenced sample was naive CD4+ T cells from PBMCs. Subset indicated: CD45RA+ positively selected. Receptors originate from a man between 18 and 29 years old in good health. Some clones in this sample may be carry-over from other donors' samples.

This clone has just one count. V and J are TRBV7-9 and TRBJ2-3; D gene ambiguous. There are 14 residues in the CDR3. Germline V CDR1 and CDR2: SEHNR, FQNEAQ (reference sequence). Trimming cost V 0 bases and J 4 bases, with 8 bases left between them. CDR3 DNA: TGTGCCAGCAGCTTAGCGCGGAGCTCAGATACGCAGTATTTT. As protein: CASSLARSSDTQYF.

The CDR3 DNA is TGTGCCAGCAGCTCCGGGGAGAACATTCAGTACTTC. It codes for CASSSGENIQYF. V is TRBV11-3 and J is TRBJ2-4; the D gene is possibly TRBD2 (5 bases). V lost 4 bases to trimming and J lost 7 bases, with 8 bases between them. Per the germline V gene, CDR1 is SGHNT and CDR2 is YENEEA. The CDR3 has 12 amino acids.

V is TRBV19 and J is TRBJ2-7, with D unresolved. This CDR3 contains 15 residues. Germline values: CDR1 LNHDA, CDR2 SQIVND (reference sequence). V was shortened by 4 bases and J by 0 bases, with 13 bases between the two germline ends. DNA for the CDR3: TGTGCCAGTAGTAATGAGCCATCGAGCTCCTACGAGCAGTACTTC. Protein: CASSNEPSSSYEQYF.

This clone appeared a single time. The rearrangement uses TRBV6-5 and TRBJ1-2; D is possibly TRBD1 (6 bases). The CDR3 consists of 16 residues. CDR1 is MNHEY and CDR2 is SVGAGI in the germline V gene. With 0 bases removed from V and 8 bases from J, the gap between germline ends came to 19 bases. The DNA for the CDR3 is TGTGCCAGCAGTTACTCGTGGGCTTCGGGGGCCTTGGGCTACACCTTC. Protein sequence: CASSYSWASGALGYTF.

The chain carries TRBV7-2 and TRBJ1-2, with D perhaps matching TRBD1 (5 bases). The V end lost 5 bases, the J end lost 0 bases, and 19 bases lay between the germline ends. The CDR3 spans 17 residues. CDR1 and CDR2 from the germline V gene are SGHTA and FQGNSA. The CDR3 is CASSLMGDALTNYGYTF. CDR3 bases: TGTGCCAGCAGCCTCATGGGGGATGCCCTCACTAACTATGGCTACACCTTC.

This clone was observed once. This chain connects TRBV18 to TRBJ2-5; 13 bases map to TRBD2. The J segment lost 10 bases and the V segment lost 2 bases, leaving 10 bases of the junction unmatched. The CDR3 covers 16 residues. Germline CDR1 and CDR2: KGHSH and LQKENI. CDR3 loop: CASSPWTSGRLGDQYF. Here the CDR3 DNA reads TGTGCCAGCTCACCATGGACTAGCGGGAGACTAGGGGACCAGTACTTC.

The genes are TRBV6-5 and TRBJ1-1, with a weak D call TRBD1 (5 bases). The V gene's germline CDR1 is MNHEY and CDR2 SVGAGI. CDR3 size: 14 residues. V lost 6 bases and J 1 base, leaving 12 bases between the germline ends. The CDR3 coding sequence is TGTGCCAGCAGGACTGGGGGAGGGAACACTGAAGCTTTCTTT. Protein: CASRTGGGNTEAFF.

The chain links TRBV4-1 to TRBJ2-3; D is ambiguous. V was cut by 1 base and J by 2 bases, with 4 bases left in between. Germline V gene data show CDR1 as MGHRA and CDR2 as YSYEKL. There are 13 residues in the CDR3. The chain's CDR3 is CASSQGITDTQYF. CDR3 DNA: TGCGCCAGCAGCCAAGGTATCACAGATACGCAGTATTTT.

CDR3 protein: CASSVGPTDRGANVLTF. The DNA of the CDR3 is TGTGCCAGCAGCGTAGGCCCCACCGACCGGGGGGCCAACGTCCTGACTTTC. J is TRBJ2-6 and V is TRBV9; D not resolved. Germline V gene lookup returns CDR1 SGDLS and CDR2 YYNGEE. The CDR3 runs to 17 residues. V lost 0 bases to trimming and J lost 4 bases, with 14 bases between them. Filled out from reference TRBV9 and TRBJ2-6, the complete variable domain reads DSGVTQTPKHLITATGQRVTLRCSPRSGDLSVYWYQQSLDQGLQFLIQYYNGEERAKGNILERFSAQQFPDLHSELNLSSLELGDSALYFCASSVGPTDRGANVLTFGAGSRLTVL.

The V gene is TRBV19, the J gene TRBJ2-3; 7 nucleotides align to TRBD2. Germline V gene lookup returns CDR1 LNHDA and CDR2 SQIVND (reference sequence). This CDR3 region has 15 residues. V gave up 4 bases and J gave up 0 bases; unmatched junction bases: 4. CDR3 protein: CASSKGSGSTDTQYF. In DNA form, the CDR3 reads TGTGCCAGTAGTAAGGGTAGCGGGAGCACAGATACGCAGTATTTT.

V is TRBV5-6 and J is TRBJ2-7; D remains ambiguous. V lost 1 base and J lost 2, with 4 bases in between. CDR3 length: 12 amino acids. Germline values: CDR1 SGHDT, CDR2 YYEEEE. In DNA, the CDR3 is TGTGCCAGCAGCTTGCGAGCCTACGAGCAGTACTTC. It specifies CASSLRAYEQYF.

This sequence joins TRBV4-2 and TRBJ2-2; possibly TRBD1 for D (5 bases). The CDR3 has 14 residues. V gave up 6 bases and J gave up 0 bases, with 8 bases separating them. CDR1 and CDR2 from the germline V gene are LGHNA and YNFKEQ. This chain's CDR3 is CASRQDANTGELFF. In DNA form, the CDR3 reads TGTGCCAGCAGACAGGACGCGAACACCGGGGAGCTGTTTTTT.

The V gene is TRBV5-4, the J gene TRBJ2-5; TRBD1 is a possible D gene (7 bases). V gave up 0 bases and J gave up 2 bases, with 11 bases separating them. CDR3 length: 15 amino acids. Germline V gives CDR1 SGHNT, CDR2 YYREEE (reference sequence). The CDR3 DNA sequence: TGTGCCAGCAGCTTGGGGAGGGACAGACAAGAGACCCAGTACTTC. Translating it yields CASSLGRDRQETQYF.

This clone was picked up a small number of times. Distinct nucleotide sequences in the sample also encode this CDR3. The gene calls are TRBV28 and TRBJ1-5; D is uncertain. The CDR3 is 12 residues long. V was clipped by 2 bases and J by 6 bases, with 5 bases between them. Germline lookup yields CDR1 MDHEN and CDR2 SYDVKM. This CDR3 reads CASSLLSQPQHF. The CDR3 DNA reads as TGTGCCAGCAGTTTACTTTCTCAGCCCCAGCATTTT.

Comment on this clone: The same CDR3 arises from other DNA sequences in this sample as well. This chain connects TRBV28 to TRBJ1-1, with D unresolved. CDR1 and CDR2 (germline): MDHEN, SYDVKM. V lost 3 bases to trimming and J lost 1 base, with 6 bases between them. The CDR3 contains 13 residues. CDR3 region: CASSFDQNTEAFF. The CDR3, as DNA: TGTGCCAGCAGTTTCGATCAGAACACTGAAGCTTTCTTT.

CDR3 region: CASNPNRAAEQYF. In DNA, the CDR3 is TGTGCCAGCAACCCTAACAGGGCGGCCGAGCAGTACTTC. This sequence joins TRBV6-6 and TRBJ2-7, with D possibly matching TRBD1 (6 bases). CDR1 MNHNY and CDR2 SVGAGI come from the germline V gene (reference sequence). This CDR3 comprises 13 residues. Trimming cost V 7 bases and J 6 bases, with 16 bases left between them.